The clone carrying this T cell receptor beta chain has more than one count but fewer than ten. The antigen remains undetermined. The sample is drawn from a study of T-cell reconstitution after alpha-beta-depleted transplantation in children. Molecular barcoding with unique molecular identifiers was used for the TCRbeta library. TCRdb reprocessed the PCR reads via MiXCR and lists one record per CDR3 protein. The repertoire holds about 300,000 distinct CDR3 sequences, around 7.1% seen once, with about 8.2% in the top ten. The study, taken as a whole, reports: T-cell counts and diversity at one year post-transplant came mainly from newly produced T cells.

J was trimmed by 9 bases and V by 7 bases; bases with no gene match: 8. The CDR3 totals 13 residues. The germline gives CDR1 MDHEN, CDR2 SYDVKM. The TCR originated in a female patient between 2 and 15 years old who had a stem cell transplant for Fanconi anemia, so the T cells may come from the graft donor. The gene calls are TRBV28 and TRBJ1-1; 10 bases align to TRBD1. Sequencing used peripheral blood, obtained 360 days after TCRalphabeta/CD19-depleted stem cell transplant. The CDR3 nucleotides read TGTGCCAGCACCTTGACAGGGGGCTCAAAAGCTTTCTTT. It translates to CASTLTGGSKAFF.